This T cell receptor beta chain was recorded in a study of CD8 T cells in ankylosing spondylitis. TCRdb redid the calling of the 5' RACE reads with MiXCR, one entry per CDR3 protein. Of about 100,000 distinct CDR3 sequences listed, less than 25% are singletons. In this sample, this clonotype turned up a few times. Its antigen is currently unknown. After removal of 3 bases from V and 8 bases from J, the junction contained 4 bases not matched to a gene. This CDR3 contains 14 residues. Findings and caveats of the study: With a CD8+ phenotype, disease-linked clones were relatively rare in peripheral blood. Characteristic of ankylosing spondylitis blood, it appeared, was a TCR beta motif comprising about eight highly homologous variants.

The TCR was taken from a male donor with ankylosing spondylitis. The sequencing input was synovial fluid, either unsorted or a sorted T cell fraction (not recorded which). The chain recombines TRBV12-3 or TRBV12-4 with TRBJ2-1, with 10 bases that match TRBD2. The CDR3 DNA reads TGTGCCAGCAGTTTGCCTAGCGGGAGCTATGAGCAGTTCTTC. Residues: CASSLPSGSYEQFF.